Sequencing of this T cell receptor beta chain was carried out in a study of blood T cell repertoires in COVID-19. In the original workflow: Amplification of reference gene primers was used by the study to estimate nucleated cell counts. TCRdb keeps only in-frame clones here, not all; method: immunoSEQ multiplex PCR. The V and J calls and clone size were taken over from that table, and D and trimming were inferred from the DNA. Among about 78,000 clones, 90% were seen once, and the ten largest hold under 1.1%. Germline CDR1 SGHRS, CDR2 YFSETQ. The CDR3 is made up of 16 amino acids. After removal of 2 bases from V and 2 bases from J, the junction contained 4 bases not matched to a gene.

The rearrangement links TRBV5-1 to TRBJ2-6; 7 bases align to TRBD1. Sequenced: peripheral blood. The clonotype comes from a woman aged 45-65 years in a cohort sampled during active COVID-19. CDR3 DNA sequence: TGCGCCAGCAGCTTCGGACAGGCTGCTGGGGCCAACGTCCTGACTTTC. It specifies CASSFGQAAGANVLTF. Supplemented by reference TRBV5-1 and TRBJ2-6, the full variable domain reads KAGVTQTPRYLIKTRGQQVTLSCSPISGHRSVSWYQQTPGQGLQFLFEYFSETQRNKGNFPGRFSGRQFSNSRSEMNVSTLELGDSALYLCASSFGQAAGANVLTFGAGSRLTVL.